In its sample, the clone carrying this T cell receptor (beta chain) was seen a few times. Germline CDR1 reads MNHEY; CDR2 reads SMNVEV (reference sequence). The CDR3 contains 15 residues. J was trimmed by 1 base and V by 7 bases; bases with no gene match: 6. TCR beta CDR3 sequences were amplified from RNA transcripts. During a first-round RT-PCR of the TCR CDR3, the HTBI primer set was used. TCRdb analysed the multiplex PCR reads with MiXCR anew, one entry per CDR3 protein. The sample yields roughly 380,000 distinct CDR3 sequences, approximately 13% seen once. The data belong to a study of T cells in Graves' hyperthyroidism and ophthalmopathy. The hyperthyroidism was newly diagnosed and had lasted under 2 months; the patients were aged 18 to 65.

This chain connects TRBV27 to TRBJ2-2; 7 nucleotides align to TRBD1. The sequenced sample was blood. This clonotype was obtained from a man aged 25 to 40 with Graves' hyperthyroidism that later progressed to Graves' ophthalmopathy. As DNA, the CDR3 is TGTGCCAGCACTCTCGGGACAGTGAACACCGGGGAGCTGTTTTTT. Residues: CASTLGTVNTGELFF.